This T cell receptor beta chain was obtained from a study of T-cell memory formation after mild COVID-19. Study-wide background: The TCR clusters were mostly specific to one donor. General study results and limits: Clones that contracted from day 15 to 85 were balanced CD4/CD8, while later expanders leaned CD4+. Cross-reactive memory appears to have joined, as suggested by some responding clones showing up in pre-infection memory.

TCRdb re-derived calls from the 5' RACE reads in MiXCR, one entry per CDR3 protein. The sample yields approximately 350,000 distinct CDR3 sequences, approximately 27% seen once. In this sample, this clonotype turned up a few times. Its specificity is unknown. V lost 0 bases, J lost 8 bases, and 7 bases lay in between. Per germline, CDR1 MGHRA and CDR2 YSYEKL. CDR3 length: 12 residues. The chain carries TRBV4-1 and TRBJ1-1, with D unclear. Sample: PBMCs or a T cell subset sorted from them (not recorded which). The clonotype comes from an adult woman who had mild COVID-19 (a few samples of this study predate the infection). Cell type and time point are not known. The CDR3 sequence is CASSQDRGEAFF. CDR3 coding DNA: TGCGCCAGCAGCCAAGACCGGGGAGAAGCTTTCTTT.